Each of the 3 T cell receptor beta chains below was sequenced from the same sample in a study of regulatory T cells in long-lasting Graves disease. Building the TCR beta libraries relied on iRepertoire HTBI primers, and CDR3 regions underwent Arm-PCR. TCRdb analysed the multiplex PCR reads with MiXCR anew, one entry per CDR3 protein. The profile shows approximately 460,000 distinct CDR3 sequences, 16% of them singletons. Regarding time point: newly diagnosed GD, antithyroid drugs for less than 3 months. After RNA was extracted from PBMCs, the TCR library was made from it. These data were also reused for a study on T cells in Graves' hyperthyroidism and ophthalmopathy.

Sequenced here: peripheral blood mononuclear cells (PBMCs), sampled at new diagnosis, from a patient treated with antithyroid drugs. The receptors stem from a woman in her 30s with Graves disease.

The V call is TRBV20-1, the J call TRBJ2-7; 8 nucleotides match TRBD1. Germline-derived CDR1 and CDR2 are DFQATT and SNEGSKA (reference sequence). The CDR3 consists of 13 residues. CDR3 loop: CSPAIQGGYEQYF. The CDR3 DNA sequence: TGCAGCCCTGCAATACAGGGGGGCTACGAGCAGTACTTC.

This clonotype was counted ten times or more. The chain links TRBV2 to TRBJ2-5; D is unresolved. CDR1 and CDR2 from the germline V gene are SNHLY and FYNNEI. The germline V and J ends were trimmed by 7 bases and 2 bases, with 8 bases remaining between them. There are 12 residues in the CDR3. The CDR3: CASIGIQETQYF. CDR3 nucleotides: TGTGCCAGCATCGGTATTCAAGAGACCCAGTACTTC.

This clonotype was counted ten times or more. The V gene is TRBV6-1, the J gene TRBJ1-1, with unresolved D. The V end was cut by 7 bases, the J end by 0 bases, with 15 bases between. Germline CDR1 and CDR2: MNHNS and SASEGT. The CDR3 spans 15 residues. The CDR3 reads CASTLHNDLNTEAFF. The CDR3 DNA reads as TGTGCCAGCACTCTCCACAACGATTTGAACACTGAAGCTTTCTTT.